These 15 T cell receptor beta chains share one sample of origin, sequenced in a study of regulatory T cells in long-lasting Graves disease. Arm-PCR with iRepertoire HTBI primers amplified the CDR3 regions for these TCR beta libraries. Using its own MiXCR run on the multiplex PCR reads, TCRdb lists one record per CDR3 protein. The sample includes more than 450,000 distinct CDR3 sequences, about 12% of them seen just once. Time point of the sample: newly diagnosed GD, antithyroid drugs for less than 3 months. PBMC RNA was the source of the TCR library. In addition, the sample was reused for a study of T cells in Graves' hyperthyroidism and ophthalmopathy.

Sequencing used peripheral blood mononuclear cells (PBMCs), obtained at new diagnosis, from a patient treated with antithyroid drugs. These receptors were obtained from a young woman with Graves disease.

This clonotype appeared many times. The CDR3 sequence: CATVEGNWVEQYF. In DNA form, the CDR3 reads TGTGCCACGGTGGAGGGTAACTGGGTGGAGCAGTACTTC. The chain couples TRBV28 to TRBJ2-7; D perhaps matches TRBD2 (6 bases). This CDR3 contains 13 residues. The germline V gene encodes CDR1 MDHEN and CDR2 SYDVKM. V lost 10 bases and J 7 bases, leaving 20 bases between the germline ends.

This chain joins TRBV9 and TRBJ2-3, with TRBD2 matching over 8 bases. The germline V gene encodes CDR1 SGDLS and CDR2 YYNGEE. The CDR3 is 17 amino acids. With 4 bases clipped from V and 1 base from J, the junction kept 11 bases outside the gene matches. In DNA, the CDR3 is TGTGCCAGCAGCCCCCGTGGAGCGGGAGTAGGCACAGATACGCAGTATTTT. This encodes CASSPRGAGVGTDTQYF. Complete variable domain (other parts from reference TRBV9 and TRBJ2-3): DSGVTQTPKHLITATGQRVTLRCSPRSGDLSVYWYQQSLDQGLQFLIQYYNGEERAKGNILERFSAQQFPDLHSELNLSSLELGDSALYFCASSPRGAGVGTDTQYFGPGTRLTVL.

This clonotype was picked up a small number of times. In nucleotides, the CDR3 is TGTGCCAGTAGTCCAAGACATCCTCTCGAGCAGTACTTC. This sequence encodes CASSPRHPLEQYF. The rearrangement joins TRBV19 to TRBJ2-7; unclear D gene. The CDR3 spans 13 residues. Between the trimmed V and J ends, which lost 5 bases and 6 bases, there was a span of 14 bases. Germline values: CDR1 LNHDA, CDR2 SQIVND (reference sequence).

Turning to this clonotype: A far larger clone is off by one base, so a read error is likely. This chain connects TRBV7-2 to TRBJ2-5, with D tentatively TRBD1 (6 bases). The CDR3 runs 20 residues. Trimming shortened V by 2 bases and J by 11 bases, and 36 bases separated the two germline ends. CDR1 and CDR2 from the germline V gene are SGHTA and FQGNSA. CDR3 region: CASSLRPKTQGTSSYNEQYF. In DNA, the CDR3 is TGTGCCAGCAGCTTACGACCTAAGACACAGGGTACAAGCTCCTACAATGAGCAGTACTTC.

This clonotype was seen repeatedly, ten times or more. The gene calls are TRBV20-1 and TRBJ2-7; a weak D match, TRBD1 (6 bases). CDR3 size: 14 residues. The germline gives CDR1 DFQATT, CDR2 SNEGSKA (reference sequence). V lost 4 bases, J lost 1 base, and 14 bases lay in between. CDR3 loop: CSAISTGKSYEQYF. The CDR3, as DNA: TGCAGTGCTATTTCCACAGGGAAGTCCTACGAGCAGTACTTC.

This clonotype was recorded many times. This chain joins TRBV19 and TRBJ1-1, with D possibly being TRBD1 (6 bases). The CDR3 sequence is 15 residues long. CDR1 and CDR2 (germline): LNHDA, SQIVND (reference sequence). V lost 7 bases and J 0 bases, leaving 15 bases between the germline ends. The CDR3 DNA follows: TGTGCCAGTACTCTAACCGGGACAATGAACACTGAAGCTTTCTTT. Translated, it gives CASTLTGTMNTEAFF.

This clonotype was counted many times. The chain employs TRBV2 and TRBJ2-5; 11 nucleotides match TRBD1. J was trimmed by 4 bases and V by 6 bases; bases with no gene match: 7. This CDR3 region has 15 residues. Germline V lookup: CDR1 SNHLY, CDR2 FYNNEI. The CDR3 region is CASSRTGGRRETQYF. The CDR3 coding sequence is TGTGCCAGCAGCCGGACAGGGGGCAGACGAGAGACCCAGTACTTC. Full variable domain (missing parts from reference TRBV2 and TRBJ2-5): EPEVTQTPSHQVTQMGQEVILRCVPISNHLYFYWYRQILGQKVEFLVSFYNNEISEKSEIFDDQFSVERPDGSNFTLKIRSTKLEDSAMYFCASSRTGGRRETQYFGPGTRLLVL.

Note on this clonotype: A much larger clone differs by one base, so this may be a read error. This chain uses TRBV27 with TRBJ2-1; 8 bases line up with TRBD1. The J call is in doubt because the DNA end fits TRBJ2-5 better. CDR1 is MNHEY and CDR2 is SMNVEV in the germline V gene (reference sequence). This CDR3 is 13 amino acids long. CDR3 amino acids: CAGSPDRAQTQYF. CDR3 nucleotides: TGTGCCGGCAGTCCGGACAGGGCGCAGACCCAGTACTTC.

This chain joins TRBV5-1 and TRBJ2-7; 9 bases match TRBD1. CDR3 length: 15 residues. Trimming at V came to 3 bases and at J to 8 bases, leaving 12 bases not matched to a gene. Per germline, CDR1 SGHRS and CDR2 YFSETQ. The CDR3 loop reads CASSSITGGPVQQYF. The CDR3 DNA reads TGCGCCAGCAGCTCCATTACAGGGGGCCCAGTTCAGCAGTACTTC.

On this clonotype: Only one base separates this from a far larger clonotype, so it likely reflects a read error. The chain is built from TRBV11-3 and TRBJ1-2, with D perhaps TRBD1 (5 bases). The V end lost 5 bases, the J end lost 6 bases, and 19 bases lay between the germline ends. The germline V gene encodes CDR1 SGHNT and CDR2 YENEEA. The CDR3 contains 15 residues. The CDR3 DNA follows: TGTGCCAGCAGCGCCAGGGCGTTGATGCGGGATGGCTACACCTTC. It translates to CASSARALMRDGYTF.

This clonotype was observed many times. V and J are TRBV11-2 and TRBJ2-7; 10 bases align to TRBD2. The germline V gene encodes CDR1 SGHAT and CDR2 FQNNGV. The CDR3 contains 16 residues. J lost 5 bases, V lost 2 bases, and 9 bases had no gene match. This CDR3 reads CASSLTVGLAGDEQYF. In nucleotides, the CDR3 is TGTGCCAGCAGCTTAACAGTCGGGCTAGCGGGAGACGAGCAGTACTTC.

The chain links TRBV29-1 to TRBJ1-4; D gene unclear. The CDR3 spans 13 residues. CDR1 is SQVTM, CDR2 ANQGSEA, per germline. V was shortened by 4 bases and J by 3 bases, with 9 bases between the two germline ends. In DNA form, the CDR3 reads TGCAGCGTTGCACAACGGTCTAATGAAAAACTGTTTTTT. Encoded protein: CSVAQRSNEKLFF.

This clonotype was detected ten times or more. This sequence joins TRBV3-1 and TRBJ2-1; the D is unclear. CDR3 length: 12 amino acids. Germline V lookup: CDR1 LGHDT, CDR2 YNNKEL (reference sequence). Trimming took off 4 bases at V and 4 bases at J, with 5 bases between the two ends. CDR3 sequence: CASSPQYNEQFF. The CDR3 nucleotides read TGTGCCAGCAGCCCCCAATACAATGAGCAGTTCTTC.

This clonotype was observed many times. The chain uses TRBV7-8 and TRBJ2-2, with D perhaps matching TRBD2 (6 bases). CDR1 and CDR2 (germline): SGHVS, FQNEAQ. The CDR3 contains 15 residues. Trimming shortened V by 5 bases and J by 1 base, and 11 bases separated the two germline ends. The CDR3 reads CASSIGTLNTGELFF. DNA for the CDR3: TGTGCCAGCAGCATCGGGACTCTGAACACCGGGGAGCTGTTTTTT.

This clonotype was picked up many times. CDR3: CASSLDSRTGRYEQYF. The CDR3 DNA is TGTGCCAGCAGCTTAGATTCTAGGACCGGGCGGTACGAGCAGTACTTC. V usage is TRBV11-2 and J usage is TRBJ2-7, with D unclear. This CDR3 has 16 residues. V lost 0 bases and J 4 bases, leaving 16 bases between the germline ends. CDR1 and CDR2 from the germline V gene are SGHAT and FQNNGV.